This record covers a single T cell receptor beta chain. The CDR3 spans 15 residues. CDR1 is SGHRS, CDR2 YFSETQ, per germline. Trimming cost V 1 base and J 3 bases, with 10 bases left between them. The sample is drawn from a study of T cell clones after liver transplantation. Study information: In this trial, immunosuppression withdrawal was attempted within 2 years of liver transplant. Post-transplant blood was tracked for graft-donor-reactive T cell clones identified in a pre-transplant mixed lymphocyte reaction. Third-party-reactive TCRbeta sequences from pre-transplant mixed lymphocyte reactions served as antigen-independent comparators.

Measured with immunoSEQ multiplex PCR; TCRdb has only the in-frame clones, and not every one. The data contain 15,000 or so clones, about nine tenths of them seen just once; the ten biggest clones take up more than 45%. V is TRBV5-1 and J is TRBJ2-2; D remains unclear. The sample here was CD8+ T cells from blood, taken before liver transplant. The sequence derives from a human donor who received a liver transplant. The CDR3 nucleotides read TGCGCCAGCAGCTTGAGAGGCAGATACACCGGGGAGCTGTTTTTT. It is translated as CASSLRGRYTGELFF. The whole variable domain, remainder taken from reference TRBV5-1 and TRBJ2-2, is KAGVTQTPRYLIKTRGQQVTLSCSPISGHRSVSWYQQTPGQGLQFLFEYFSETQRNKGNFPGRFSGRQFSNSRSEMNVSTLELGDSALYLCASSLRGRYTGELFFGEGSRLTVL.